The clone carrying this T cell receptor (beta chain) has more than one count but fewer than ten. Its specificity is unknown. TCRdb used MiXCR to reprocess the 5' RACE reads, holding one entry per CDR3 protein. The sample contains around 1.7 million distinct CDR3 sequences, around 33% of which appear only once. The data originate from a study of identical twins. Findings and limits, study-wide: In cord blood, abundant beta clonotypes had fewer insertions; memory showed no trend.

The germline CDR1 and CDR2 sequences are LGHNA and YNFKEQ. This CDR3 spans 20 amino acids. V gave up 0 bases and J gave up 5 bases; unmatched junction bases: 13. V and J are TRBV4-2 and TRBJ2-2, with 12 bases aligning to TRBD2. This clonotype was obtained from a newborn girl in good health. Sequencing input: cord blood. CDR3 sequence: CASSQDQQPGLAGLTGELFF. Here the CDR3 DNA reads TGTGCCAGCAGCCAAGACCAGCAGCCGGGACTAGCGGGTTTAACCGGGGAGCTGTTTTTT.